The present T cell receptor (beta chain) was sequenced within a study of vaccination effects on CD4 cells after COVID-19. Using immunoSEQ multiplex PCR, the repertoire was profiled, and TCRdb retains in-frame clones only, with some absent. This table holds about 59,000 clones, roughly 78% found once. ViraFEST assay sequencing came after antigen-specific CD4+ T cells were expanded with viral peptide pools. Cultured cells yielded isolated CD4+ T cells after 10 days. Participants were vaccinated with two doses of either the BNT162b2 or mRNA-1273 vaccine. Notes on this clone: The antigen remains unidentified.

This CDR3 region has 15 residues. Germline assignment: CDR1 MNHEY and CDR2 SVGAGI. V shed 4 bases and J shed 6 bases, with 13 bases lying between them. The gene calls are TRBV6-5 and TRBJ1-6; D not resolved. The receptor comes from a human donor who received a COVID-19 vaccine. Sample: CD4+ T cells from PBMCs cultured with HCoV-OC43 spike peptides, taken after COVID-19 vaccination. Subset reported: HCoV-OC43 spike overlapping peptide pool stimulation. The DNA for the CDR3 is TGTGCCAGCAGTTCTGTCGGGCAGATTAATTCACCCCTCCACTTT. Its translation is CASSSVGQINSPLHF.